The 22 T cell receptor beta chains below all came from one sample that was sequenced in a study of cytomegalovirus exposure and HLA in healthy donors. Primers for the PCR totalled 60 Vbeta and 13 Jbeta. Clones were read by immunoSEQ multiplex PCR, and TCRdb kept only the in-frame ones, dropping some. Its clone listing holds some 130,000 clones. Input material: PBMCs. These receptors originate from a woman in her 40s in good health and CMV-seropositive.

This chain uses TRBV18 with TRBJ2-7, with 7 nucleotides matching TRBD2. The CDR3 runs 14 residues. The trim removed 2 bases at V and 0 bases at J, leaving 1 base unmatched. CDR1 and CDR2 from the germline V gene are KGHSH and LQKENI. The CDR3 region has the DNA TGTGCCAGCTCACCAGGGGGGGACTCCTACGAGCAGTACTTC. Its protein is CASSPGGDSYEQYF.

The CDR3, as DNA: TGTGCCAGCAGCCCCCTCCGGGACAGCAACACCGGGGAGCTGTTTTTT. It yields the protein CASSPLRDSNTGELFF. This chain uses TRBV7-6 with TRBJ2-2; 7 bases are a match to TRBD1. The germline V gene encodes CDR1 SGHVS and CDR2 FNYEAQ. With 5 bases clipped from V and 2 bases from J, the junction kept 8 bases outside the gene matches. The CDR3 is made up of 16 amino acids. The whole variable domain, filled in from reference TRBV7-6 and TRBJ2-2, reads GAGVSQSPRYKVTKRGQDVALRCDPISGHVSLYWYRQALGQGPEFLTYFNYEAQQDKSGLPNDRFSAERPEGSISTLTIQRTEQRDSAMYRCASSPLRDSNTGELFFGEGSRLTVL.

The rearrangement joins TRBV7-8 to TRBJ1-5, with 7 bases fitting TRBD1. V lost 0 bases to trimming and J lost 7 bases; unmatched junction nucleotides: 15. CDR1 and CDR2 (germline): SGHVS, FQNEAQ. The CDR3 covers 18 residues. The CDR3 region has the DNA TGTGCCAGCAGCTTAGCGGCAGGTGCTCCTCAGGGGGGACAGCCCCAGCATTTT. Its protein is CASSLAAGAPQGGQPQHF.

The chain uses TRBV5-4 and TRBJ2-3, with D possibly matching TRBD2 (5 bases). The V gene's germline CDR1 is SGHNT and CDR2 YYREEE (reference sequence). CDR3 size: 13 residues. With 4 bases removed from V and 2 bases from J, the gap between germline ends came to 8 bases. The DNA for the CDR3 is TGTGCCAGCAGCGGAGGAACCACAGATACGCAGTATTTT. This translates into CASSGGTTDTQYF.

The chain has TRBV9 and TRBJ1-4, with 11 nucleotides matching TRBD1. Germline trimming cut 4 bases from V and 4 bases from J; bases unmatched to any gene: 3. CDR3 length: 15 amino acids. The germline V gene encodes CDR1 SGDLS and CDR2 YYNGEE. The CDR3 here is CASSRTGGNNEKLFF. The CDR3 bases are TGTGCCAGCAGCCGGACAGGGGGCAATAATGAAAAACTGTTTTTT.

The chain joins TRBV4-1 to TRBJ2-2; TRBD2 matches at 8 bases. V lost 3 bases, J lost 0 bases, and 3 bases stayed unmatched. Germline V CDR1 and CDR2: MGHRA, YSYEKL. CDR3 length: 16 residues. The CDR3 nucleotides read TGCGCCAGCAGCCAGGGTAGCGGGGCGAACACCGGGGAGCTGTTTTTT. This translates into CASSQGSGANTGELFF.

The rearrangement uses TRBV6-6 and TRBJ2-7; possible D gene TRBD1, 5 bases. Germline assignment: CDR1 MNHNY and CDR2 SVGAGI (reference sequence). This CDR3 is built from 13 residues. Trimming left V 6 bases short and J 4 bases short, with 13 bases between. DNA for the CDR3: TGTGCCAGCAGGCCCAGGGTTGAGTACGAGCAGTACTTC. Translating it yields CASRPRVEYEQYF.

The chain uses TRBV10-3 and TRBJ1-2; D gene ambiguous. Germline V gene lookup returns CDR1 ENHRY and CDR2 SYGVKD. The V end was cut by 8 bases, the J end by 2 bases, with 12 bases between. The CDR3 is 13 residues long. The DNA for the CDR3 is TGTGCCATCTGGGCGGGCCGGAACTATGGCTACACCTTC. It is translated as CAIWAGRNYGYTF.

The genes are TRBV5-1 and TRBJ2-7; 9 bases align to TRBD2. The germline gives CDR1 SGHRS, CDR2 YFSETQ. J gave up 2 bases and V 4 bases, and 7 bases lay outside the gene matches. The CDR3 contains 15 residues. CDR3 protein: CASSLNSGSAYEQYF. CDR3 sequence (DNA): TGCGCCAGCAGCCTCAATAGCGGGAGCGCCTACGAGCAGTACTTC.

The CDR3 spells CASSPGLAGAYF. DNA of the CDR3: TGTGCCAGCAGTCCGGGACTAGCGGGCGCGTACTTC. V usage is TRBV28 and J usage is TRBJ2-7, with 12 nucleotides matching TRBD2. The CDR3 consists of 12 residues. The V gene's germline CDR1 is MDHEN and CDR2 SYDVKM. V shed 5 bases and J 12 bases; nucleotides not matched to a gene: 5.

The chain uses TRBV6-1 and TRBJ1-1, with D unclear. This CDR3 has 12 amino acids. In germline, CDR1 is MNHNS, CDR2 SASEGT. Between the trimmed V and J ends, which lost 6 bases and 4 bases, there was a span of 9 bases. CDR3 nucleotide sequence: TGTGCCAGCAGGTACCCGAGCACTGAAGCTTTCTTT. This sequence encodes CASRYPSTEAFF.

DNA of the CDR3: TGCGCCAGCAGCCGGGGGGCGGGACAGGGAAATTCGCGCTACACCTTC. Residues: CASSRGAGQGNSRYTF. This rearrangement joins TRBV4-1 to TRBJ1-2; TRBD1 matches at 9 bases. The germline gives CDR1 MGHRA, CDR2 YSYEKL. Losses at the gene ends were 4 bases for V and 9 bases for J; bases not matched to a gene: 15. The CDR3 sequence is 16 residues long.

The CDR3 sequence is CASSLDGQVHQPQHF. As DNA, the CDR3 is TGTGCCAGCAGCTTGGACGGACAAGTACATCAGCCCCAGCATTTT. The chain employs TRBV5-8 and TRBJ1-5; D may be TRBD1 (5 bases). From germline, CDR1 is SGHTS and CDR2 YDEGEE. CDR3 length: 15 amino acids. V was clipped by 0 bases and J by 5 bases, with 12 bases between them.

This CDR3 is CAWSLGGGPYEQYF. CDR3 coding DNA: TGTGCCTGGAGTCTCGGGGGGGGGCCCTACGAGCAGTACTTC. This chain joins TRBV30 and TRBJ2-7; 8 bases align to TRBD2. CDR1 GTSNPN and CDR2 SVGIG come from the germline V gene (reference sequence). The CDR3 totals 14 residues. Germline trimming cut 2 bases from V and 2 bases from J; bases unmatched to any gene: 5. Full variable domain (remainder filled in from reference TRBV30 and TRBJ2-7): SQTIHQWPATLVQPVGSPLSLECTVEGTSNPNLYWYRQAAGRGLQLLFYSVGIGQISSEVPQNLSASRPQDRQFILSSKKLLLSDSGFYLCAWSLGGGPYEQYFGPGTRLTVT.

The chain recombines TRBV9 with TRBJ2-1; 8 bases line up with TRBD2. The V gene's germline CDR1 is SGDLS and CDR2 YYNGEE. The CDR3 has 14 amino acids. V lost 3 bases and J lost 3; bases outside the gene matches: 2. The CDR3 loop reads CASSGGTSYNEQFF. DNA of the CDR3: TGTGCCAGCAGCGGCGGGACTAGCTACAATGAGCAGTTCTTC.

This rearrangement joins TRBV7-7 to TRBJ1-1; D call uncertain. Germline assignment: CDR1 SSHAT and CDR2 FNYEAQ (reference sequence). V was cut by 1 base and J by 2 bases, with 5 bases left in between. CDR3 length: 13 residues. In DNA form, the CDR3 reads TGTGCCAGCAGCTTAGGAGAAAACACTGAAGCTTTCTTT. The encoded protein is CASSLGENTEAFF.

The V call is TRBV27, the J call TRBJ1-2, with 9 bases fitting TRBD1. The V gene end was trimmed by 2 bases and the J gene end by 4 bases; junction bases not matched to a gene: 14. Germline V gene sequence: CDR1 MNHEY, CDR2 SMNVEV (reference sequence). The length of the CDR3 is 18 residues. This chain's CDR3 is CASSLSPSGTGYGYGYTF. In DNA, the CDR3 is TGTGCCAGCAGTTTAAGCCCCTCCGGGACAGGGTACGGCTATGGCTACACCTTC.

The chain carries TRBV5-1 and TRBJ2-7, with 8 bases lining up with TRBD2. After removal of 4 bases from V and 1 base from J, the junction contained 4 bases not matched to a gene. Looked up from germline, CDR1 is SGHRS and CDR2 is YFSETQ. This CDR3 spans 14 amino acids. CDR3 in DNA: TGCGCCAGCAGCCCGGGAGGGGAATCCTACGAGCAGTACTTC. Translated, it gives CASSPGGESYEQYF. Full variable domain (outside the CDR3, taken from reference TRBV5-1 and TRBJ2-7): KAGVTQTPRYLIKTRGQQVTLSCSPISGHRSVSWYQQTPGQGLQFLFEYFSETQRNKGNFPGRFSGRQFSNSRSEMNVSTLELGDSALYLCASSPGGESYEQYFGPGTRLTVT.

V and J are TRBV9 and TRBJ2-2, with D unclear. The CDR3 sequence is 15 residues long. Germline CDR1 and CDR2: SGDLS and YYNGEE. Trimming left V 1 base short and J 3 bases short, with 10 bases between. The CDR3 sequence: CASSVYNSHTGELFF. In DNA form, the CDR3 reads TGTGCCAGCAGCGTATATAACAGTCACACCGGGGAGCTGTTTTTT.

This sequence joins TRBV5-1 and TRBJ2-4; 7 bases are a match to TRBD1. J lost 1 base, V lost 2 bases, and 3 bases had no gene match. The V gene's germline CDR1 is SGHRS and CDR2 YFSETQ. The CDR3 is made up of 15 amino acids. Here the CDR3 reads CASSFLQGAKNIQYF. CDR3 DNA: TGCGCCAGCAGCTTCTTACAGGGGGCCAAAAACATTCAGTACTTC.

The chain has TRBV2 and TRBJ1-1; D gene unclear. The CDR3 runs to 14 residues. CDR1 is SNHLY, CDR2 FYNNEI, per germline. V lost 7 bases to trimming and J lost 5 bases, with 17 bases between them. In DNA, the CDR3 is TGTGCCAGCACCCCCCGGGTTTACGTTACTGAAGCTTTCTTT. Translation: CASTPRVYVTEAFF.

The CDR3 region is CASSIDAGQGGETQYF. CDR3 DNA sequence: TGTGCCAGTAGTATAGACGCAGGACAGGGGGGTGAGACCCAGTACTTC. The chain uses TRBV19 and TRBJ2-5, with 10 bases matching TRBD1. The V gene's germline CDR1 is LNHDA and CDR2 SQIVND (reference sequence). V lost 0 bases and J lost 5; bases outside the gene matches: 6. This CDR3 comprises 16 residues. Together with reference TRBV19 and TRBJ2-5, the CDR3 gives the full variable domain: DGGITQSPKYLFRKEGQNVTLSCEQNLNHDAMYWYRQDPGQGLRLIYYSQIVNDFQKGDIAEGYSVSREKKESFPLTVTSAQKNPTAFYLCASSIDAGQGGETQYFGPGTRLLVL.